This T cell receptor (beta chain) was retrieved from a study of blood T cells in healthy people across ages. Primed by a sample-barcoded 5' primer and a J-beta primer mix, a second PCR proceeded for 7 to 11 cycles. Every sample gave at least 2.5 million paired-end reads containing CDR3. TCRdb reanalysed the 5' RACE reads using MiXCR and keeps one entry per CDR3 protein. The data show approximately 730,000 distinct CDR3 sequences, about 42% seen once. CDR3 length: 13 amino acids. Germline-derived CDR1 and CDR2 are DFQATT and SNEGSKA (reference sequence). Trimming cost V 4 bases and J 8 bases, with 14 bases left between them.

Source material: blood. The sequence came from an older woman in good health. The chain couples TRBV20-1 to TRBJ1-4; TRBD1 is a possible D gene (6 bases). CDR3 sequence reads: CSAIAGGEEKLFF. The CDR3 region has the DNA TGCAGTGCTATAGCCGGGGGCGAAGAAAAACTGTTTTTT.